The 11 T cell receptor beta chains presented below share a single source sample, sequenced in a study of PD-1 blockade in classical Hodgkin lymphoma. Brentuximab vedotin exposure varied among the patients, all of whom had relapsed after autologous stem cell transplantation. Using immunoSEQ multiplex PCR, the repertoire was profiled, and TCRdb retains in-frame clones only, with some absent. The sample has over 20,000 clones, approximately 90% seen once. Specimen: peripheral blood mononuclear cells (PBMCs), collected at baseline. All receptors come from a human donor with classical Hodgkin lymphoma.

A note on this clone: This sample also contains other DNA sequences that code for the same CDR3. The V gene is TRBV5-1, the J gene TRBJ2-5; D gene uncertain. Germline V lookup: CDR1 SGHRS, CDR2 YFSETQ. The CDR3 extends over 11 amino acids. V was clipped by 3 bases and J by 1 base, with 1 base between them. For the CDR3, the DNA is TGCGCCAGCAGCTCCCAAGAGACCCAGTACTTC. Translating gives CASSSQETQYF.

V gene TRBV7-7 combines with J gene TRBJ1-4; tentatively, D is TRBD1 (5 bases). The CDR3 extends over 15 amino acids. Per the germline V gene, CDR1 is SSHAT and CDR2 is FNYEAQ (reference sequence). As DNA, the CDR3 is TGTGCTAGCGCGGCCGGCCAGGGTTTTGATGAAAAACTGTTTTTT. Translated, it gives CASAAGQGFDEKLFF.

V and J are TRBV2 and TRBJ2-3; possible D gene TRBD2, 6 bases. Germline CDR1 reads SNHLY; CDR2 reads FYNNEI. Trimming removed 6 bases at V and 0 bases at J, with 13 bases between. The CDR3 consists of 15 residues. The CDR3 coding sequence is TGTGCCAGCAGCCCTGGGGGACTCAGCACAGATACGCAGTATTTT. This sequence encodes CASSPGGLSTDTQYF.

The CDR3 sequence: CASSLAGEAPGNTIYF. CDR3 DNA: TGCGCCAGCAGCTTGGCGGGGGAGGCTCCTGGAAACACCATATATTTT. The chain combines TRBV5-1 with TRBJ1-3; D perhaps matches TRBD1 (5 bases). The germline gives CDR1 SGHRS, CDR2 YFSETQ. This CDR3 contains 16 residues. Deletions cut 0 bases from V and 2 bases from J, with 12 bases between.

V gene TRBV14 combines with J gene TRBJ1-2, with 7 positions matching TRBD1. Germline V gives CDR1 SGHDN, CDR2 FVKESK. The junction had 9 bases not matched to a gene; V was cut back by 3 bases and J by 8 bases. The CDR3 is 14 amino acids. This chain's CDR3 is CASSQADNRGGYTF. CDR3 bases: TGTGCCAGCAGCCAGGCAGACAACAGGGGCGGCTACACCTTC. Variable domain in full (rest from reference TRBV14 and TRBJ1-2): EAGVTQFPSHSVIEKGQTVTLRCDPISGHDNLYWYRRVMGKEIKFLLHFVKESKQDESGMPNNRFLAERTGGTYSTLKVQPAELEDSGVYFCASSQADNRGGYTFGSGTRLTVV.

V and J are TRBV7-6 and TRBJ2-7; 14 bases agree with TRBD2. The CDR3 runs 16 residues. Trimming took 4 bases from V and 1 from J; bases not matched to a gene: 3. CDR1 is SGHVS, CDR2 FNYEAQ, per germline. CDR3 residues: CASSSGTSGGSYEQYF. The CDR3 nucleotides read TGTGCCAGCAGCTCAGGGACTAGCGGGGGTTCCTACGAGCAGTACTTC.

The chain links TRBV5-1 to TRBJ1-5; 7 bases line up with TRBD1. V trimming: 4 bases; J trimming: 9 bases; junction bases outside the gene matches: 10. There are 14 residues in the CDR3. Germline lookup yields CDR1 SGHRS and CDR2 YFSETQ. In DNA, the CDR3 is TGCGCCAGCAGCCCCCAGGGGGGAGGAGGGCCCCAGCATTTT. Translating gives CASSPQGGGGPQHF. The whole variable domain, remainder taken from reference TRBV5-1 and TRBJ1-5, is KAGVTQTPRYLIKTRGQQVTLSCSPISGHRSVSWYQQTPGQGLQFLFEYFSETQRNKGNFPGRFSGRQFSNSRSEMNVSTLELGDSALYLCASSPQGGGGPQHFGDGTRLSIL.

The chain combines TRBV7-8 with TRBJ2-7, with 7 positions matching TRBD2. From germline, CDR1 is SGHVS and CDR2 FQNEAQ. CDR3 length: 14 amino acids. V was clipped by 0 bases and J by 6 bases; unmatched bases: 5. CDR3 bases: TGTGCCAGCAGCTTAGCCCTGGGAGGGACCGAGCAGTACTTC. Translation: CASSLALGGTEQYF.

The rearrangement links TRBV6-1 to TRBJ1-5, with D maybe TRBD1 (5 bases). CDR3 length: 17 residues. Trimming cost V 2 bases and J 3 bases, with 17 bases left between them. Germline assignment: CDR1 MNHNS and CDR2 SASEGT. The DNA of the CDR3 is TGTGCCAGCAGTGAAATGGCGGGGGGAAAGCTCAATCAGCCCCAGCATTTT. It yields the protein CASSEMAGGKLNQPQHF.

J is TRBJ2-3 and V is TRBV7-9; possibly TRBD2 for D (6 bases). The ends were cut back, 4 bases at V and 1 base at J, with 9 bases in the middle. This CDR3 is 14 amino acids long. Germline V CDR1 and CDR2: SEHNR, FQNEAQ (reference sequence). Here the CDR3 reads CASSSQRGTDTQYF. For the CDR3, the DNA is TGTGCCAGCAGCTCCCAGCGGGGCACAGATACGCAGTATTTT.

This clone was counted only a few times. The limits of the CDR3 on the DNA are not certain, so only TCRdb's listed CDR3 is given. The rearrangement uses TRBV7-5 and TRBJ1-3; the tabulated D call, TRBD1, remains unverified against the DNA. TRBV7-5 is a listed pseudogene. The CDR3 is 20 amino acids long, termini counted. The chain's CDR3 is CARSLADDRVGRGSGNTIYF.